This T cell receptor beta chain was sequenced during a study of shared clonotypes between healthy human individuals. Clones were read by immunoSEQ multiplex PCR, and TCRdb kept only the in-frame ones, dropping some. The sample records a few hundred thousand clones, around 80% being singletons. The germline CDR1 and CDR2 sequences are SGHTA and FQGNSA. The CDR3 length is 16 residues. Trimming took 2 bases from V and 2 from J; bases not matched to a gene: 4. The study drew its donors from healthy HIV-negative adults without recent acute infections or vaccinations. Those who donated, Caucasian adults without exception, all lived in Nashville, Tennessee.

The sample taken for sequencing was PBMCs. The clonotype comes from a woman in her forties in good health. Some clones in this sample may be carry-over from other donors' samples. This chain joins TRBV7-2 and TRBJ2-3; 10 bases agree with TRBD2. The CDR3 loop is CASSLTSGTATDTQYF. The DNA for the CDR3 is TGTGCCAGCAGCTTAACTAGCGGGACCGCCACAGATACGCAGTATTTT.